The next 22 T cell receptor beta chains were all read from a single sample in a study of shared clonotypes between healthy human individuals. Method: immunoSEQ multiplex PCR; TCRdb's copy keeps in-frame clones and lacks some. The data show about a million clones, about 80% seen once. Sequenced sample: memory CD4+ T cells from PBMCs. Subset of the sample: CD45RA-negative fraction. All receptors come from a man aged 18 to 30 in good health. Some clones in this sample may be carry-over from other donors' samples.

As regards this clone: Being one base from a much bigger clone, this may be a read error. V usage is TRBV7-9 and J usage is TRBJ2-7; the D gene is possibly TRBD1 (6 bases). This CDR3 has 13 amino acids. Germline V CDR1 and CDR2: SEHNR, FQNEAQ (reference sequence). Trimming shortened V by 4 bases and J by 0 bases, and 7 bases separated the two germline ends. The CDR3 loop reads CASSSDSSYEQYF. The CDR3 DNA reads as TGTGCCAGCAGCTCGGACAGCTCCTACGAGCAGTACTTC.

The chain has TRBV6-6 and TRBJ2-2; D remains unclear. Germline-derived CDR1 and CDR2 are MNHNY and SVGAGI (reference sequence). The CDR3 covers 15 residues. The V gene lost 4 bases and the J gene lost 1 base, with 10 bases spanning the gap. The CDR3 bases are TGTGCCAGCAGTTTAACTTTCGGGAACACCGGGGAGCTGTTTTTT. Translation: CASSLTFGNTGELFF.

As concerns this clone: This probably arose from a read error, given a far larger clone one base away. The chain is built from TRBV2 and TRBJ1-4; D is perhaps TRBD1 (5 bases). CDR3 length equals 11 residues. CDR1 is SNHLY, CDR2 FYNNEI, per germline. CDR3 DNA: TGTGTCAGTCAGGGTTATGAAAAACTGTTTTTT. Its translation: CVSQGYEKLFF.

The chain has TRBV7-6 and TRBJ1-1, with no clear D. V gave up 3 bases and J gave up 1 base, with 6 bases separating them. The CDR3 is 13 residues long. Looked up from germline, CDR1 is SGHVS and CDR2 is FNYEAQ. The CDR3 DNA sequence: TGTGCCAGCAGCTTTGGCCGGAACACTGAAGCTTTCTTT. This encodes CASSFGRNTEAFF.

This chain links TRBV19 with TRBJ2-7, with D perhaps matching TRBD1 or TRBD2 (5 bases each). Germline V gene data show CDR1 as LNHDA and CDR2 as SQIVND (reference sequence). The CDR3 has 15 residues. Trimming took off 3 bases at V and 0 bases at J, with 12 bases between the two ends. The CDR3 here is CASSIGDPSSYEQYF. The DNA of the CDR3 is TGTGCCAGTAGTATCGGGGACCCTAGCTCCTACGAGCAGTACTTC.

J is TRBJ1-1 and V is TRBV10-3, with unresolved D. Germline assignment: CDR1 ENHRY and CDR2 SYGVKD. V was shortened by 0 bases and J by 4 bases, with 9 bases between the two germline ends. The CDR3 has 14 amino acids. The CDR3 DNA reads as TGTGCCATCAGTGAGTCGCAAAGGGCCACTGAAGCTTTCTTT. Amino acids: CAISESQRATEAFF.

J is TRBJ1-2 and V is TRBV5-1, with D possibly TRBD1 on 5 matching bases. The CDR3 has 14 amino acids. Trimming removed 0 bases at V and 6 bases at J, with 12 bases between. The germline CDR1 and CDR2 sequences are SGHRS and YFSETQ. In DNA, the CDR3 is TGCGCCAGCAGCTTGGATTCGGTAGGGGATGGCTACACCTTC. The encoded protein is CASSLDSVGDGYTF.

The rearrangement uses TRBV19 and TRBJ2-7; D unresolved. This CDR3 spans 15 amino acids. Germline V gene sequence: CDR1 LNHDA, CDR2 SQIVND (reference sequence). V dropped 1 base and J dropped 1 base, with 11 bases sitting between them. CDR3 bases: TGTGCCAGTAGTATAGCCATGACACCTTCCTACGAGCAGTACTTC. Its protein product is CASSIAMTPSYEQYF.

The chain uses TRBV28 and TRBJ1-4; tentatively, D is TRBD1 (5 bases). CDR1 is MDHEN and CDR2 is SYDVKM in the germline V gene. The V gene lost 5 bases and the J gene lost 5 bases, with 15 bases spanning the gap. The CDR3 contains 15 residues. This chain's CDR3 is CASSQFDRSNEKLFF. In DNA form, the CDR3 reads TGTGCCAGCAGTCAATTCGACAGATCCAATGAAAAACTGTTTTTT.

CDR3 DNA: TGTGCCAGCAGCTTGGAATTGAGACACCCAAGTGGGGTAAACTATGGCTACACCTTC. Translation: CASSLELRHPSGVNYGYTF. The chain couples TRBV5-6 to TRBJ1-2; D uncertain. The CDR3 is made up of 19 amino acids. Trimming shortened V by 0 bases and J by 2 bases, and 23 bases separated the two germline ends. The germline gives CDR1 SGHDT, CDR2 YYEEEE.

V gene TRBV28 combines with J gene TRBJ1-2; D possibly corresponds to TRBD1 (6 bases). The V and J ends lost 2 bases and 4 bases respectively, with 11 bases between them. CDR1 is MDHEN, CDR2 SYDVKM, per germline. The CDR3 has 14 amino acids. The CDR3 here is CASSLQGHGYGYTF. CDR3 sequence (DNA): TGTGCCAGCAGTTTACAGGGGCACGGCTATGGCTACACCTTC.

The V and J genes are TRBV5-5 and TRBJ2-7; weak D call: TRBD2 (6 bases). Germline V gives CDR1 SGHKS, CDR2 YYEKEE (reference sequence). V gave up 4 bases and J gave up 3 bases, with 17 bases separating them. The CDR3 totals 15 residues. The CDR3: CASSPGGSGVYEQYF. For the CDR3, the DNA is TGTGCCAGCAGCCCCGGGGGTAGCGGAGTCTACGAGCAGTACTTC.

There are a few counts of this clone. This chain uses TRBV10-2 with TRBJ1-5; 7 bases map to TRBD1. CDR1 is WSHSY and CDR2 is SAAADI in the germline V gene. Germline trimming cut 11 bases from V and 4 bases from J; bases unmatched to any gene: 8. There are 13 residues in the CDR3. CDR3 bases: TGCGCCGTAAGGGACAGCTTTAATCAGCCCCAGCATTTT. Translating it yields CAVRDSFNQPQHF.

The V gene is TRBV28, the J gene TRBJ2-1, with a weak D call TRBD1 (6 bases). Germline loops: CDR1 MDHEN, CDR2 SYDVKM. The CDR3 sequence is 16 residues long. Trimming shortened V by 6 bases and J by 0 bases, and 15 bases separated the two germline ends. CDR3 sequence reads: CASSPLRGSSYNEQFF. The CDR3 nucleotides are TGTGCCAGCAGCCCCCTCAGGGGAAGCTCCTACAATGAGCAGTTCTTC.

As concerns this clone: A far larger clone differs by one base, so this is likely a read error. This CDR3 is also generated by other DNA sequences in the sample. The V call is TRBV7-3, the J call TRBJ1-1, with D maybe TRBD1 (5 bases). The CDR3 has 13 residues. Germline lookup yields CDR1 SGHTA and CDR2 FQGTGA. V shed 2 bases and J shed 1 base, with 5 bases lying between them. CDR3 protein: CASSLDRNTEAFF. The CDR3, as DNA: TGTGCCAGCAGCTTAGACAGGAACACTGAAGCTTTCTTT.

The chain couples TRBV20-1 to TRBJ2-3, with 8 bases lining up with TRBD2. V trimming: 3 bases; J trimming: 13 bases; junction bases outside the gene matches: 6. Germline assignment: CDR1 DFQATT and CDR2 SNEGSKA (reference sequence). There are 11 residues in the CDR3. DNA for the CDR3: TGCAGTGCTAGCCGAGCGGGAGTTAAGTATTTT. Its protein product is CSASRAGVKYF.

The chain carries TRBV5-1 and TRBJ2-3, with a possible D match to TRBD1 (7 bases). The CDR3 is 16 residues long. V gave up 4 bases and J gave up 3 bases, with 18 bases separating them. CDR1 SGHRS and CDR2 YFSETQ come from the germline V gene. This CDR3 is CASSATGGTVTDTQYF. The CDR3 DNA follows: TGCGCCAGCAGCGCCACTGGAGGGACAGTGACAGATACGCAGTATTTT.

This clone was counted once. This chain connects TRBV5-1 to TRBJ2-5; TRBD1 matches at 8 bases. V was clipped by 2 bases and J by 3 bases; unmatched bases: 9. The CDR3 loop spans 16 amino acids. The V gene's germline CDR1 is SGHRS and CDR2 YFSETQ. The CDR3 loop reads CASSLNRGEGEETQYF. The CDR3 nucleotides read TGCGCCAGCAGCTTAAACAGGGGGGAAGGGGAAGAGACCCAGTACTTC.

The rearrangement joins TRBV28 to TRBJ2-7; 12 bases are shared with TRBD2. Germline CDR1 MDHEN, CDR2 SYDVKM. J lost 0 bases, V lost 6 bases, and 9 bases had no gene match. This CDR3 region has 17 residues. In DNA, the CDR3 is TGTGCCAGCAGCCGGGGGACTAGCGGGTCCTACTCCTACGAGCAGTACTTC. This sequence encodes CASSRGTSGSYSYEQYF.

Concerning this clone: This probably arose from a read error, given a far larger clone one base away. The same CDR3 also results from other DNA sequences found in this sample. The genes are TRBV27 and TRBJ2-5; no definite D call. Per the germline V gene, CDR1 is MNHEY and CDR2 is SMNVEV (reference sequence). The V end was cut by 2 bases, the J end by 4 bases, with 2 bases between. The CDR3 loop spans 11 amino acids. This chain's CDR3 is CASSLGETQYF. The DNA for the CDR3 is TGTGCCAGCAGTTTAGGAGAGACCCAGTACTTC.

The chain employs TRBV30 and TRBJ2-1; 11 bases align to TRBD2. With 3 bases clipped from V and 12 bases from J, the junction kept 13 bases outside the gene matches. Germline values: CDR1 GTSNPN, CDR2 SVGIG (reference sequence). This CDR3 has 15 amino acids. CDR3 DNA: TGTGCCTGGAGCAACGGACTAGCGGGCGGAGGGCGGCAGTTCTTC. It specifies CAWSNGLAGGGRQFF.

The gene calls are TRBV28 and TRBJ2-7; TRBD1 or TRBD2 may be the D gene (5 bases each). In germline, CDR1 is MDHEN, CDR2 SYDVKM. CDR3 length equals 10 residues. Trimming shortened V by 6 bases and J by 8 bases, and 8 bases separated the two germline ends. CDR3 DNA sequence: TGTGCCAGCAGCCGGGGACAGCAGTACTTC. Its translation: CASSRGQQYF.